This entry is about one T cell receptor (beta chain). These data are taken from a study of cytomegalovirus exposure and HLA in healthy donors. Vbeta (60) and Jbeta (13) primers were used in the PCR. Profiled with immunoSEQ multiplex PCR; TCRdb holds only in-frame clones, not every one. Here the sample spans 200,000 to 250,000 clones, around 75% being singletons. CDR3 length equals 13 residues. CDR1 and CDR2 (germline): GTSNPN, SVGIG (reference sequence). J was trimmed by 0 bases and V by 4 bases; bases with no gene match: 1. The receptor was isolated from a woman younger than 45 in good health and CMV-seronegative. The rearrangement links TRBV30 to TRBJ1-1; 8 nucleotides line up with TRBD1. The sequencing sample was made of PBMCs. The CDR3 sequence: CAWTGQVNTEAFF. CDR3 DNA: TGTGCCTGGACGGGACAGGTGAACACTGAAGCTTTCTTT.